This TCR beta chain came from a study of blood T cell repertoires in COVID-19. The wider study: Collection of acute and convalescent COVID-19 samples took place in the United States, Italy and Spain. Nucleic acid was either cDNA or gDNA, and it came from T cells, B-cell-depleted T cells, or PBMCs.

Authors' analysis steps: Using reference gene primer amplification, nucleated cell counts were estimated. Sequencing used immunoSEQ multiplex PCR; TCRdb keeps in-frame clones, though not all of them. Clonal size and the V and J genes are those of that table, whereas D and trimming came from the DNA. The table has around 260,000 clones, 85% to 90% seen once. The sequence came from a woman aged 35 to 49 who had recovered from COVID-19. The sample comprised peripheral blood.

CDR3 in DNA: TGTGCCAGCAGTTGGAGGACAGTTGCCTCTTTAAGGACTGAAGCTTTCTTT. Protein sequence: CASSWRTVASLRTEAFF. The V call is TRBV27, the J call TRBJ1-1; TRBD1 is a possible D gene (6 bases). V lost 4 bases and J lost 5, with 23 bases in between. Germline CDR1 MNHEY, CDR2 SMNVEV (reference sequence). This CDR3 has 17 residues.